The 27 T cell receptor beta chains in this list originate from one sample, sequenced in a study of CD8+ T cells in alopecia areata. Treatment defined: oral pan-JAK inhibitor, 5-10 mg twice daily. After isolation, RNA underwent reverse transcription to generate cDNA as the sequencing template. The assay was immunoSEQ multiplex PCR, and TCRdb's table has in-frame clones only and misses some. The sample includes 40,000 to 45,000 clones, around 90% of them seen just once. Here the sequenced sample was CD8+ T cells sorted from blood, taken at week 24, from a patient treated with tofacitinib. Every receptor here comes from a human donor with alopecia areata.

The chain employs TRBV7-9 and TRBJ1-2; D call uncertain. Germline V lookup: CDR1 SEHNR, CDR2 FQNEAQ (reference sequence). V was shortened by 3 bases and J by 1 base, with 15 bases between the two germline ends. The CDR3 length is 16 residues. CDR3 DNA sequence: TGTGCCAGCAGCTTGTTTAGGGTCGAAAATAACTATGGCTACACCTTC. It yields the protein CASSLFRVENNYGYTF.

In its sample, this clone was seen once. The V call is TRBV5-4, the J call TRBJ2-7; tentatively, D is TRBD1 or TRBD2 (5 bases each). Germline V gene data show CDR1 as SGHNT and CDR2 as YYREEE (reference sequence). The CDR3 consists of 13 residues. V lost 7 bases and J 0 bases, leaving 11 bases between the germline ends. The CDR3 DNA reads TGTGCCAGCGGAGGCAGGGACTCCTACGAGCAGTACTTC. Residues: CASGGRDSYEQYF. The full variable domain, in which reference TRBV5-4 and TRBJ2-7 provide the parts outside the CDR3, is ETGVTQSPTHLIKTRGQQVTLRCSSQSGHNTVSWYQQALGQGPQFIFQYYREEENGRGNFPPRFSGLQFPNYSSELNVNALELDDSALYLCASGGRDSYEQYFGPGTRLTVT.

The V gene is TRBV29-1, the J gene TRBJ2-1; the D is unclear. The CDR3 spans 14 residues. The germline V gene encodes CDR1 SQVTM and CDR2 ANQGSEA. The V gene lost 4 bases and the J gene lost 1 base, with 11 bases spanning the gap. This CDR3 is CSVVKGNSYNEQFF. The CDR3 region has the DNA TGCAGCGTTGTAAAGGGAAATTCCTACAATGAGCAGTTCTTC.

The chain uses TRBV27 and TRBJ2-5; D remains ambiguous. Germline CDR1 MNHEY, CDR2 SMNVEV (reference sequence). V lost 1 base to trimming and J lost 5 bases, with 11 bases between them. The CDR3 is made up of 14 amino acids. CDR3 sequence (DNA): TGTGCCAGCAGTTTATTCCCCTCCGGGGAGACCCAGTACTTC. Its protein is CASSLFPSGETQYF.

The chain employs TRBV27 and TRBJ2-5; weak D call: TRBD2 (6 bases). The end of the DNA fits TRBJ2-7 better, so the J call may be wrong. Germline assignment: CDR1 MNHEY and CDR2 SMNVEV (reference sequence). This CDR3 has 13 amino acids. CDR3 DNA: TGTGCCAGAACGCGGGACTCCCGGAACGAGCAGTACTTC. Residues: CARTRDSRNEQYF.

This rearrangement joins TRBV5-4 to TRBJ2-7; D ambiguous. Trimming shortened V by 0 bases and J by 4 bases, and 5 bases separated the two germline ends. Per germline, CDR1 SGHNT and CDR2 YYREEE (reference sequence). The CDR3 has 12 residues. This chain's CDR3 is CASSLAEYEQYF. CDR3 sequence (DNA): TGTGCCAGCAGCTTGGCTGAATACGAGCAGTACTTC.

The CDR3 nucleotides read TGTGCCAGCAGTGAACACCTAGCGGGGGTACTCACAGATACGCAGTATTTT. Its translation: CASSEHLAGVLTDTQYF. The chain joins TRBV2 to TRBJ2-3, with 10 bases matching TRBD2. The ends lost 2 bases at V and 2 bases at J; junction bases unmatched: 7. Looked up from germline, CDR1 is SNHLY and CDR2 is FYNNEI. The CDR3 contains 17 residues. The variable domain in full, with the rest retrieved from reference TRBV2 and TRBJ2-3, is EPEVTQTPSHQVTQMGQEVILRCVPISNHLYFYWYRQILGQKVEFLVSFYNNEISEKSEIFDDQFSVERPDGSNFTLKIRSTKLEDSAMYFCASSEHLAGVLTDTQYFGPGTRLTVL.

The chain links TRBV2 to TRBJ1-6; 8 bases match TRBD1. Germline values: CDR1 SNHLY, CDR2 FYNNEI. The J segment lost 8 bases and the V segment lost 8 bases, leaving 26 bases of the junction unmatched. This CDR3 is 20 amino acids long. As DNA, the CDR3 is TGTGCCAGCGCAAAACCCTGGACAGGGTCCCTCGGACCCCAGGATTCACCCCTCCACTTT. Amino acids: CASAKPWTGSLGPQDSPLHF.

This clone occurred once. The chain links TRBV7-9 to TRBJ2-1, with D unclear. The V end lost 1 base, the J end lost 5 bases, and 9 bases lay between the germline ends. CDR3 length equals 14 residues. Germline loops: CDR1 SEHNR, CDR2 FQNEAQ (reference sequence). In DNA form, the CDR3 reads TGTGCCAGCAGCTTAGGCGTGGGTAACAATGAGCAGTTCTTC. It translates to CASSLGVGNNEQFF.

This rearrangement joins TRBV4-3 to TRBJ2-1; D gene uncertain. Germline values: CDR1 LGHNA, CDR2 YSLEER. Trimming removed 6 bases from V and 4 bases from J, with 4 bases in between. The CDR3 length is 11 residues. The CDR3 bases are TGCGCCAGCAGTTCTTACAATGAGCAGTTCTTC. This encodes CASSSYNEQFF.

This sequence joins TRBV6-1 and TRBJ2-7, with a tentative D call TRBD2 (5 bases). Germline V lookup: CDR1 MNHNS, CDR2 SASEGT. The CDR3 is 14 residues long. Trimming stripped 2 bases from V and 6 bases from J, with 14 bases between. The CDR3 loop is CASSELGSGVEQYF. CDR3 DNA sequence: TGTGCCAGCAGTGAATTGGGCTCCGGGGTCGAGCAGTACTTC.

The chain carries TRBV7-8 and TRBJ2-5, with TRBD2 matching 8 bases. There are 14 residues in the CDR3. In germline, CDR1 is SGHVS, CDR2 FQNEAQ. V dropped 4 bases and J dropped 2; count of bases not matched to a gene: 3. The CDR3 coding sequence is TGTGCCAGCAGCTCTACTAGCGGACAAGAGACCCAGTACTTC. It yields the protein CASSSTSGQETQYF.

This chain links TRBV6-5 with TRBJ2-7, with TRBD2 identical over 9 bases. The CDR3 spans 15 residues. Germline-derived CDR1 and CDR2 are MNHEY and SVGAGI. V shed 2 bases and J 7 bases; nucleotides not matched to a gene: 9. The CDR3 is CASSYKGGGASEQYF. CDR3 DNA: TGTGCCAGCAGTTACAAGGGCGGGGGGGCGAGTGAGCAGTACTTC.

The V and J genes are TRBV6-6 and TRBJ2-5; D is possibly TRBD2 (5 bases). The V gene's germline CDR1 is MNHNY and CDR2 SVGAGI (reference sequence). V was pared by 8 bases and J by 2 bases, with 15 bases between. This CDR3 spans 14 amino acids. CDR3 protein: CASASPPPQETQYF. In DNA form, the CDR3 reads TGTGCCAGCGCTAGCCCCCCCCCTCAAGAGACCCAGTACTTC.

The chain employs TRBV19 and TRBJ2-1; D gene unclear. This CDR3 is built from 12 residues. From germline, CDR1 is LNHDA and CDR2 SQIVND (reference sequence). Trimming left V 5 bases short and J 10 bases short, with 12 bases between. CDR3 amino acids: CASSARLGEQFF. The CDR3 DNA sequence: TGTGCCAGTAGTGCCCGACTCGGAGAGCAGTTCTTC.

This clone was picked up a small number of times. The CDR3 bases are TGTGCCACCAGCAGACTAGGACGCGGGACCGTCTACGAGCAGTACTTC. It encodes CATSRLGRGTVYEQYF. The chain carries TRBV15 and TRBJ2-7, with a tentative D call TRBD2 (6 bases). CDR1 LNHNV and CDR2 YYDKDF come from the germline V gene (reference sequence). The CDR3 contains 16 residues. With 2 bases removed from V and 3 bases from J, the gap between germline ends came to 17 bases.

This chain links TRBV6-4 with TRBJ2-3; 9 bases are shared with TRBD2. The CDR3 length is 15 residues. Germline V lookup: CDR1 MRHNA, CDR2 SNTAGT. V lost 5 bases and J lost 0; bases outside the gene matches: 3. In DNA form, the CDR3 reads TGTGCCAGCAGTCTGAGCGGGGGGAGCACAGATACGCAGTATTTT. Translated, it gives CASSLSGGSTDTQYF.

This sequence joins TRBV9 and TRBJ1-2, with a weak D call TRBD1 (6 bases). The germline gives CDR1 SGDLS, CDR2 YYNGEE. There are 16 residues in the CDR3. V lost 3 bases and J 4 bases, leaving 19 bases between the germline ends. The CDR3 here is CASSGDTPTGTYGYTF. The CDR3 DNA follows: TGTGCCAGCAGCGGGGACACCCCCACAGGGACCTATGGCTACACCTTC.

The CDR3 sequence: CASSQDRGGGALDTQYF. DNA for the CDR3: TGCGCCAGCAGCCAAGATCGGGGCGGGGGGGCCTTAGATACGCAGTATTTT. The chain is built from TRBV4-3 and TRBJ2-3; 9 bases fit TRBD2. The junction had 9 bases not matched to a gene; V was cut back by 0 bases and J by 5 bases. This CDR3 spans 17 amino acids. The germline CDR1 and CDR2 sequences are LGHNA and YSLEER.

V is TRBV13 and J is TRBJ2-2; D not certain. CDR1 is PRHDT, CDR2 FYEKMQ, per germline (reference sequence). V lost 3 bases to trimming and J lost 1 base, with 12 bases between them. The CDR3 has 16 residues. CDR3 nucleotide sequence: TGTGCCAGCAGCTTGTGGGGAATTGGGAACACCGGGGAGCTGTTTTTT. Its translation: CASSLWGIGNTGELFF.

The CDR3 nucleotides are TGTGCCAGCAGCTTAGTCGAGGGTGGCTACGAGCAGTACTTC. This codes for CASSLVEGGYEQYF. The V and J genes are TRBV7-2 and TRBJ2-7; a weak D match, TRBD2 (5 bases). Deletions cut 1 base from V and 3 bases from J, with 10 bases between. CDR1 is SGHTA, CDR2 FQGNSA, per germline. CDR3 length equals 14 residues.

J is TRBJ2-3 and V is TRBV19; D uncertain. Trimming cost V 3 bases and J 3 bases, with 7 bases left between them. Germline-derived CDR1 and CDR2 are LNHDA and SQIVND (reference sequence). This CDR3 has 13 residues. The CDR3 sequence is CASSIFTTDTQYF. For the CDR3, the DNA is TGTGCCAGTAGTATCTTTACGACAGATACGCAGTATTTT.

V gene TRBV7-8 combines with J gene TRBJ2-1; D perhaps matches TRBD2 (5 bases). Per the germline V gene, CDR1 is SGHVS and CDR2 is FQNEAQ. With 1 base removed from V and 0 bases from J, the gap between germline ends came to 13 bases. This CDR3 region has 17 residues. CDR3 nucleotides: TGTGCCAGCAGCTTAGGGCTCCGGGGTAGCTCCTACAATGAGCAGTTCTTC. Encoded protein: CASSLGLRGSSYNEQFF.

V gene TRBV7-2 combines with J gene TRBJ2-5; TRBD2 matches 11 bases. The CDR3 consists of 19 residues. Germline V CDR1 and CDR2: SGHTA, FQGNSA. V lost 5 bases and J lost 5; bases outside the gene matches: 19. DNA of the CDR3: TGTGCCAGCAGCCCCAAGCCCGGGACTAGCGGCGCCCTGAGGGAGACCCAGTACTTC. Protein product: CASSPKPGTSGALRETQYF.

The chain joins TRBV27 to TRBJ2-7; 8 positions agree with TRBD1. V lost 4 bases, J lost 4 bases, and 12 bases stayed unmatched. Germline V lookup: CDR1 MNHEY, CDR2 SMNVEV (reference sequence). CDR3 size: 16 residues. The CDR3 region is CASSSGGTGYPYEQYF. For the CDR3, the DNA is TGTGCCAGCAGTTCTGGGGGGACAGGATACCCTTACGAGCAGTACTTC.

The chain combines TRBV2 with TRBJ2-1, with 9 bases that match TRBD2. The J segment lost 2 bases and the V segment lost 7 bases, leaving 9 bases of the junction unmatched. This CDR3 contains 16 residues. CDR1 is SNHLY and CDR2 is FYNNEI in the germline V gene. As DNA, the CDR3 is TGTGCCAGCATTCGGAGCGGGGGGTATCCCTACAATGAGCAGTTCTTC. It codes for CASIRSGGYPYNEQFF.

The chain joins TRBV27 to TRBJ2-1; the D is unclear. Deletions cut 8 bases from V and 9 bases from J, with 2 bases between. Germline V lookup: CDR1 MNHEY, CDR2 SMNVEV (reference sequence). The CDR3 is 8 amino acids. Here the CDR3 reads CASGEQFF. In nucleotides, the CDR3 is TGTGCCAGCGGTGAGCAGTTCTTC.